This entry features one TCR beta chain sequence. Its target is not known. This record belongs to a study of CD8+CD57+ T cells in acquired aplastic anemia. Study at large: The sorted CD4+ and CD8+ cells yielded an average roughly 3 ug of DNA. Healthy donor CD4+ samples were sequenced to a depth that averaged around 9.8 million reads. Whole-study findings and limits: The CD8+ Simpson's diversity of patients and controls was not significantly different.

Profiling that covered TCR beta VDJ and CDR3 relied on genomic DNA as its template. Via MiXCR, TCRdb re-called the reads, giving one row per CDR3 protein. The data show some 210,000 distinct CDR3 sequences, over 60% seen once. The CDR3 totals 16 residues. The V gene lost 4 bases and the J gene lost 11 bases, with 24 bases spanning the gap. The germline gives CDR1 SGHTA, CDR2 FQGTGA. V and J are TRBV7-3 and TRBJ2-1; a weak D match, TRBD1 (6 bases). The sequencing input was sorted CD4+, CD8+, or CD8+CD57+ T cells (not recorded which) from PBMCs. The TCR originated in a human donor in good health. The CDR3 loop is CASSSSGTTSLGKQFF. Written as DNA, the CDR3 is TGTGCCAGCAGCTCATCCGGGACAACCTCCCTGGGGAAGCAGTTCTTC.